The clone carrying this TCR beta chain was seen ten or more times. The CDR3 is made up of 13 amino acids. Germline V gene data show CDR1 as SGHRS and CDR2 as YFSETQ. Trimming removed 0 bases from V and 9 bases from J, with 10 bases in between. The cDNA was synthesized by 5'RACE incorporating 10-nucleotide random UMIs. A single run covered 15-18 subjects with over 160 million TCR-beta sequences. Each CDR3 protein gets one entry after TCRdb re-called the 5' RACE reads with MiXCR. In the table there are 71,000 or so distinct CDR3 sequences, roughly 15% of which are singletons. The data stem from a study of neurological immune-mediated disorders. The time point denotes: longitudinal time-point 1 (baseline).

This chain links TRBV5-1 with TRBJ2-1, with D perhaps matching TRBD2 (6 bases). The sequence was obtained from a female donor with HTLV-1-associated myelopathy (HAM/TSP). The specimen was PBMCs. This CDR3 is CASSLVRGGEQFF. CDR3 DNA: TGCGCCAGCAGCTTGGTGCGGGGCGGTGAGCAGTTCTTC.